The 24 T cell receptor beta chains in this list originate from one sample, sequenced in a study of blood T cell repertoires in COVID-19. The table came from immunoSEQ multiplex PCR; TCRdb's copy has only in-frame clones and leaves some out. Of roughly 43,000 clones listed, approximately 71% were seen once; the top ten hold about 5.9%. Sample: peripheral blood. The receptors were gathered from an elderly man with acute or convalescent COVID-19.

This chain joins TRBV18 and TRBJ1-4; 7 bases align to TRBD1. The V gene end was trimmed by 3 bases and the J gene end by 3 bases; junction bases not matched to a gene: 10. Germline V gene lookup returns CDR1 KGHSH and CDR2 LQKENI. This CDR3 is 17 amino acids long. The CDR3 DNA reads as TGTGCCAGCTCACCTAACGTCAGGGGGACAGCTAATGAAAAACTGTTTTTT. The encoded protein is CASSPNVRGTANEKLFF.

This clone turned up a few times. This chain uses TRBV7-2 with TRBJ2-7; D is uncertain. This CDR3 spans 13 amino acids. Germline V gives CDR1 SGHTA, CDR2 FQGNSA. Trimming shortened V by 1 base and J by 6 bases, and 10 bases separated the two germline ends. The CDR3 DNA reads as TGTGCCAGCAGCTTAGTAATACAGACCGAGCAGTACTTC. It translates to CASSLVIQTEQYF.

The V and J genes are TRBV10-3 and TRBJ2-3; 11 positions match TRBD2. CDR1 is ENHRY and CDR2 is SYGVKD in the germline V gene. Trimming removed 10 bases from V and 5 bases from J; junction bases left unmatched: 5. The CDR3 loop spans 13 amino acids. The CDR3 nucleotides are TGTGCCACCGCACTAGCGGGGGTAGATACGCAGTATTTT. This codes for CATALAGVDTQYF.

This chain connects TRBV13 to TRBJ1-2, with 7 positions matching TRBD1. CDR1 and CDR2 from the germline V gene are PRHDT and FYEKMQ (reference sequence). This CDR3 contains 17 residues. The J segment lost 0 bases and the V segment lost 4 bases, leaving 11 bases of the junction unmatched. The CDR3 DNA sequence: TGTGCCAGCAGCTCCCCCATGGACAGGATTACTAACTATGGCTACACCTTC. It translates to CASSSPMDRITNYGYTF.

The V gene is TRBV6-5, the J gene TRBJ1-2; D unclear. CDR3 length equals 15 residues. Germline CDR1 is MNHEY and CDR2 is SVGAGI. V was pared by 5 bases and J by 8 bases, with 21 bases between. The CDR3, as DNA: TGTGCCAGCAGTCCGAGAAGACCGACTTCTAGCGGCTACACCTTC. Its protein product is CASSPRRPTSSGYTF.

V and J are TRBV4-1 and TRBJ1-4; TRBD1 aligns across 8 bases. Germline loops: CDR1 MGHRA, CDR2 YSYEKL. This CDR3 has 17 residues. J gave up 8 bases and V 0 bases, and 11 bases lay outside the gene matches. The chain's CDR3 is CASSQEGRARGREKLFF. The CDR3 nucleotides are TGCGCCAGCAGCCAAGAGGGTCGGGCCAGGGGGCGAGAAAAACTGTTTTTT.

The chain has TRBV15 and TRBJ2-1; D is unresolved. V was pared by 0 bases and J by 5 bases, with 8 bases between. CDR3 length: 14 residues. Germline CDR1 is LNHNV and CDR2 is YYDKDF (reference sequence). The CDR3 region has the DNA TGTGCCACCAGCAGAGAGGCGGATAACAATGAGCAGTTCTTC. Its translation is CATSREADNNEQFF.

The V call is TRBV6-1, the J call TRBJ1-1, with D hard to call. CDR3 length equals 14 residues. The V and J ends lost 6 bases and 2 bases respectively, with 13 bases between them. The germline V gene has CDR1 MNHNS and CDR2 SASEGT. CDR3 nucleotide sequence: TGTGCCAGCAGCACCGGCGGTGATAACACTGAAGCTTTCTTT. This gives the protein CASSTGGDNTEAFF.

V is TRBV7-8 and J is TRBJ2-7; 7 bases match TRBD2. The CDR3 is 17 residues long. Germline assignment: CDR1 SGHVS and CDR2 FQNEAQ. Trimming cost V 3 bases and J 0 bases; bases outside gene matches: 11. This CDR3 is CASSFPYAREISYEQYF. The CDR3 DNA reads TGTGCCAGCAGCTTTCCCTACGCGCGGGAGATCTCCTACGAGCAGTACTTC.

In this sample, this clone turned up once. This chain uses TRBV18 with TRBJ1-6; D is possibly TRBD1 (6 bases). The germline CDR1 and CDR2 sequences are KGHSH and LQKENI. V was clipped by 2 bases and J by 10 bases, with 12 bases between them. The CDR3 extends over 14 amino acids. For the CDR3, the DNA is TGTGCCAGCTCACCATCACAGGGTCCCTCACCCCTCCACTTT. The encoded protein is CASSPSQGPSPLHF.

This clone has a count of ten or more. The chain couples TRBV18 to TRBJ2-7, with D uncertain. The CDR3 length is 14 residues. Germline CDR1 KGHSH, CDR2 LQKENI. Trimming cost V 0 bases and J 0 bases, with 6 bases left between them. CDR3 amino acids: CASSPPGNSYEQYF. The CDR3 DNA reads as TGTGCCAGCTCACCACCGGGCAACTCCTACGAGCAGTACTTC.

The rearrangement uses TRBV6-5 and TRBJ1-2; no reliable D call. V shed 3 bases and J shed 8 bases, with 10 bases lying between them. Germline CDR1 is MNHEY and CDR2 is SVGAGI. The CDR3 totals 12 residues. The CDR3 is CASSYALGGYTF. CDR3 nucleotide sequence: TGTGCCAGCAGTTATGCCCTAGGCGGCTACACCTTC.

The rearrangement joins TRBV6-1 to TRBJ2-7; the D gene is possibly TRBD2 (6 bases). In germline, CDR1 is MNHNS, CDR2 SASEGT. V was clipped by 1 base and J by 9 bases, with 16 bases between them. The CDR3 has 14 amino acids. CDR3 nucleotides: TGTGCCAGCAGTGAAGATTGGAGGGGCAGTGGGCAGTACTTC. Its translation is CASSEDWRGSGQYF.

The CDR3, as DNA: TGTGCCAGCAGCAAAGACGGCAGGGGGCGAGGAAATGAGCAGTTCTTC. This sequence encodes CASSKDGRGRGNEQFF. This chain links TRBV21-1 with TRBJ2-1; TRBD1, as called in the table, went unchecked against the DNA. TRBV21-1 is a documented pseudogene. CDR3 length: 16 amino acids.

This chain joins TRBV7-2 and TRBJ2-1; the match to TRBD1 covers 9 bases. Germline-derived CDR1 and CDR2 are SGHTA and FQGNSA. The CDR3 length is 11 residues. V lost 4 bases to trimming and J lost 12 bases; unmatched junction nucleotides: 1. CDR3 DNA sequence: TGTGCCAGCAGCTCGACAGGGGGGCAGTTCTTC. Encoded protein: CASSSTGGQFF.

This chain connects TRBV5-4 to TRBJ2-1; 9 bases align to TRBD2. V shed 4 bases, J shed 7 bases, and the junction held 12 bases outside the gene matches. CDR3 length equals 16 residues. The germline CDR1 and CDR2 sequences are SGHNT and YYREEE (reference sequence). As DNA, the CDR3 is TGTGCCAGCAGCCCCCGTGGTAGCGGGAGTTGGAATGAGCAGTTCTTC. Translation gives CASSPRGSGSWNEQFF.

The genes are TRBV9 and TRBJ1-1, with unresolved D. Germline CDR1 reads SGDLS; CDR2 reads YYNGEE. Between the trimmed V and J ends, which lost 1 base and 7 bases, there was a span of 11 bases. There are 13 residues in the CDR3. The chain's CDR3 is CASSVTIEGEAFF. The CDR3 coding sequence is TGTGCCAGCAGCGTAACGATAGAGGGTGAAGCTTTCTTT.

CDR3 in amino acids: CASSYAGVNTDTQYF. In nucleotides, the CDR3 is TGTGCCAGCAGTTACGCGGGAGTCAACACAGATACGCAGTATTTT. The genes are TRBV6-2 or TRBV6-3 and TRBJ2-3; 7 nucleotides line up with TRBD2. CDR3 length: 15 amino acids. The germline V gene has CDR1 MNHEY and CDR2 SVGEGT. Trimming removed 2 bases from V and 2 bases from J; junction bases left unmatched: 4.

The CDR3 nucleotides read TGCGCCAGCAGCAGAGGACAGGGGGCTTGGGAGCAGTACTTC. It codes for CASSRGQGAWEQYF. V and J are TRBV4-1 and TRBJ2-7; the match to TRBD1 covers 11 bases. V was clipped by 5 bases and J by 7 bases; unmatched bases: 7. The CDR3 extends over 14 amino acids. Germline-derived CDR1 and CDR2 are MGHRA and YSYEKL.

The genes are TRBV4-3 and TRBJ2-1; TRBD2 might be the D (7 bases). The CDR3 totals 17 residues. CDR1 and CDR2 from the germline V gene are LGHNA and YSLEER. V dropped 2 bases and J dropped 1 base, with 15 bases sitting between them. CDR3 nucleotides: TGCGCCAGCAGCCAATGGGGGGGCGGGAGTTCCTACAATGAGCAGTTCTTC. Its translation: CASSQWGGGSSYNEQFF.

The sample holds a few counts of this clone. This chain links TRBV4-1 with TRBJ2-3, with D unresolved. CDR1 MGHRA and CDR2 YSYEKL come from the germline V gene. The V end lost 0 bases, the J end lost 1 base, and 8 bases lay between the germline ends. CDR3 length equals 15 residues. The CDR3 region is CASSQEGSGTDTQYF. CDR3 nucleotides: TGCGCCAGCAGCCAAGAAGGCAGCGGCACAGATACGCAGTATTTT.

Only one count was recorded for this clone. The V gene is TRBV6-2 or TRBV6-3, the J gene TRBJ2-5, with D tentatively TRBD2 (6 bases). Germline values: CDR1 MNHEY, CDR2 SVGEGT. CDR3 size: 13 residues. Trimming cost V 10 bases and J 2 bases, with 14 bases left between them. CDR3 residues: CAISREKQETQYF. In DNA, the CDR3 is TGTGCCATCAGCCGGGAGAAACAAGAGACCCAGTACTTC.

A few counts support this clone. This chain links TRBV6-5 with TRBJ2-7, with D possibly being TRBD1 (6 bases). The CDR3 spans 15 residues. V lost 2 bases and J 4 bases, leaving 15 bases between the germline ends. Looked up from germline, CDR1 is MNHEY and CDR2 is SVGAGI. CDR3 amino acids: CASSYTRSGAYEQYF. As DNA, the CDR3 is TGTGCCAGCAGTTACACACGGTCAGGGGCATACGAGCAGTACTTC.

The rearrangement joins TRBV10-2 to TRBJ2-5, with TRBD1 as a possible D gene (6 bases). V lost 2 bases, J lost 7 bases, and 14 bases lay in between. Germline V gene data show CDR1 as WSHSY and CDR2 as SAAADI. This CDR3 contains 14 residues. CDR3: CASSEVAVGATQYF. DNA for the CDR3: TGCGCCAGCAGTGAGGTCGCGGTGGGGGCGACCCAGTACTTC.